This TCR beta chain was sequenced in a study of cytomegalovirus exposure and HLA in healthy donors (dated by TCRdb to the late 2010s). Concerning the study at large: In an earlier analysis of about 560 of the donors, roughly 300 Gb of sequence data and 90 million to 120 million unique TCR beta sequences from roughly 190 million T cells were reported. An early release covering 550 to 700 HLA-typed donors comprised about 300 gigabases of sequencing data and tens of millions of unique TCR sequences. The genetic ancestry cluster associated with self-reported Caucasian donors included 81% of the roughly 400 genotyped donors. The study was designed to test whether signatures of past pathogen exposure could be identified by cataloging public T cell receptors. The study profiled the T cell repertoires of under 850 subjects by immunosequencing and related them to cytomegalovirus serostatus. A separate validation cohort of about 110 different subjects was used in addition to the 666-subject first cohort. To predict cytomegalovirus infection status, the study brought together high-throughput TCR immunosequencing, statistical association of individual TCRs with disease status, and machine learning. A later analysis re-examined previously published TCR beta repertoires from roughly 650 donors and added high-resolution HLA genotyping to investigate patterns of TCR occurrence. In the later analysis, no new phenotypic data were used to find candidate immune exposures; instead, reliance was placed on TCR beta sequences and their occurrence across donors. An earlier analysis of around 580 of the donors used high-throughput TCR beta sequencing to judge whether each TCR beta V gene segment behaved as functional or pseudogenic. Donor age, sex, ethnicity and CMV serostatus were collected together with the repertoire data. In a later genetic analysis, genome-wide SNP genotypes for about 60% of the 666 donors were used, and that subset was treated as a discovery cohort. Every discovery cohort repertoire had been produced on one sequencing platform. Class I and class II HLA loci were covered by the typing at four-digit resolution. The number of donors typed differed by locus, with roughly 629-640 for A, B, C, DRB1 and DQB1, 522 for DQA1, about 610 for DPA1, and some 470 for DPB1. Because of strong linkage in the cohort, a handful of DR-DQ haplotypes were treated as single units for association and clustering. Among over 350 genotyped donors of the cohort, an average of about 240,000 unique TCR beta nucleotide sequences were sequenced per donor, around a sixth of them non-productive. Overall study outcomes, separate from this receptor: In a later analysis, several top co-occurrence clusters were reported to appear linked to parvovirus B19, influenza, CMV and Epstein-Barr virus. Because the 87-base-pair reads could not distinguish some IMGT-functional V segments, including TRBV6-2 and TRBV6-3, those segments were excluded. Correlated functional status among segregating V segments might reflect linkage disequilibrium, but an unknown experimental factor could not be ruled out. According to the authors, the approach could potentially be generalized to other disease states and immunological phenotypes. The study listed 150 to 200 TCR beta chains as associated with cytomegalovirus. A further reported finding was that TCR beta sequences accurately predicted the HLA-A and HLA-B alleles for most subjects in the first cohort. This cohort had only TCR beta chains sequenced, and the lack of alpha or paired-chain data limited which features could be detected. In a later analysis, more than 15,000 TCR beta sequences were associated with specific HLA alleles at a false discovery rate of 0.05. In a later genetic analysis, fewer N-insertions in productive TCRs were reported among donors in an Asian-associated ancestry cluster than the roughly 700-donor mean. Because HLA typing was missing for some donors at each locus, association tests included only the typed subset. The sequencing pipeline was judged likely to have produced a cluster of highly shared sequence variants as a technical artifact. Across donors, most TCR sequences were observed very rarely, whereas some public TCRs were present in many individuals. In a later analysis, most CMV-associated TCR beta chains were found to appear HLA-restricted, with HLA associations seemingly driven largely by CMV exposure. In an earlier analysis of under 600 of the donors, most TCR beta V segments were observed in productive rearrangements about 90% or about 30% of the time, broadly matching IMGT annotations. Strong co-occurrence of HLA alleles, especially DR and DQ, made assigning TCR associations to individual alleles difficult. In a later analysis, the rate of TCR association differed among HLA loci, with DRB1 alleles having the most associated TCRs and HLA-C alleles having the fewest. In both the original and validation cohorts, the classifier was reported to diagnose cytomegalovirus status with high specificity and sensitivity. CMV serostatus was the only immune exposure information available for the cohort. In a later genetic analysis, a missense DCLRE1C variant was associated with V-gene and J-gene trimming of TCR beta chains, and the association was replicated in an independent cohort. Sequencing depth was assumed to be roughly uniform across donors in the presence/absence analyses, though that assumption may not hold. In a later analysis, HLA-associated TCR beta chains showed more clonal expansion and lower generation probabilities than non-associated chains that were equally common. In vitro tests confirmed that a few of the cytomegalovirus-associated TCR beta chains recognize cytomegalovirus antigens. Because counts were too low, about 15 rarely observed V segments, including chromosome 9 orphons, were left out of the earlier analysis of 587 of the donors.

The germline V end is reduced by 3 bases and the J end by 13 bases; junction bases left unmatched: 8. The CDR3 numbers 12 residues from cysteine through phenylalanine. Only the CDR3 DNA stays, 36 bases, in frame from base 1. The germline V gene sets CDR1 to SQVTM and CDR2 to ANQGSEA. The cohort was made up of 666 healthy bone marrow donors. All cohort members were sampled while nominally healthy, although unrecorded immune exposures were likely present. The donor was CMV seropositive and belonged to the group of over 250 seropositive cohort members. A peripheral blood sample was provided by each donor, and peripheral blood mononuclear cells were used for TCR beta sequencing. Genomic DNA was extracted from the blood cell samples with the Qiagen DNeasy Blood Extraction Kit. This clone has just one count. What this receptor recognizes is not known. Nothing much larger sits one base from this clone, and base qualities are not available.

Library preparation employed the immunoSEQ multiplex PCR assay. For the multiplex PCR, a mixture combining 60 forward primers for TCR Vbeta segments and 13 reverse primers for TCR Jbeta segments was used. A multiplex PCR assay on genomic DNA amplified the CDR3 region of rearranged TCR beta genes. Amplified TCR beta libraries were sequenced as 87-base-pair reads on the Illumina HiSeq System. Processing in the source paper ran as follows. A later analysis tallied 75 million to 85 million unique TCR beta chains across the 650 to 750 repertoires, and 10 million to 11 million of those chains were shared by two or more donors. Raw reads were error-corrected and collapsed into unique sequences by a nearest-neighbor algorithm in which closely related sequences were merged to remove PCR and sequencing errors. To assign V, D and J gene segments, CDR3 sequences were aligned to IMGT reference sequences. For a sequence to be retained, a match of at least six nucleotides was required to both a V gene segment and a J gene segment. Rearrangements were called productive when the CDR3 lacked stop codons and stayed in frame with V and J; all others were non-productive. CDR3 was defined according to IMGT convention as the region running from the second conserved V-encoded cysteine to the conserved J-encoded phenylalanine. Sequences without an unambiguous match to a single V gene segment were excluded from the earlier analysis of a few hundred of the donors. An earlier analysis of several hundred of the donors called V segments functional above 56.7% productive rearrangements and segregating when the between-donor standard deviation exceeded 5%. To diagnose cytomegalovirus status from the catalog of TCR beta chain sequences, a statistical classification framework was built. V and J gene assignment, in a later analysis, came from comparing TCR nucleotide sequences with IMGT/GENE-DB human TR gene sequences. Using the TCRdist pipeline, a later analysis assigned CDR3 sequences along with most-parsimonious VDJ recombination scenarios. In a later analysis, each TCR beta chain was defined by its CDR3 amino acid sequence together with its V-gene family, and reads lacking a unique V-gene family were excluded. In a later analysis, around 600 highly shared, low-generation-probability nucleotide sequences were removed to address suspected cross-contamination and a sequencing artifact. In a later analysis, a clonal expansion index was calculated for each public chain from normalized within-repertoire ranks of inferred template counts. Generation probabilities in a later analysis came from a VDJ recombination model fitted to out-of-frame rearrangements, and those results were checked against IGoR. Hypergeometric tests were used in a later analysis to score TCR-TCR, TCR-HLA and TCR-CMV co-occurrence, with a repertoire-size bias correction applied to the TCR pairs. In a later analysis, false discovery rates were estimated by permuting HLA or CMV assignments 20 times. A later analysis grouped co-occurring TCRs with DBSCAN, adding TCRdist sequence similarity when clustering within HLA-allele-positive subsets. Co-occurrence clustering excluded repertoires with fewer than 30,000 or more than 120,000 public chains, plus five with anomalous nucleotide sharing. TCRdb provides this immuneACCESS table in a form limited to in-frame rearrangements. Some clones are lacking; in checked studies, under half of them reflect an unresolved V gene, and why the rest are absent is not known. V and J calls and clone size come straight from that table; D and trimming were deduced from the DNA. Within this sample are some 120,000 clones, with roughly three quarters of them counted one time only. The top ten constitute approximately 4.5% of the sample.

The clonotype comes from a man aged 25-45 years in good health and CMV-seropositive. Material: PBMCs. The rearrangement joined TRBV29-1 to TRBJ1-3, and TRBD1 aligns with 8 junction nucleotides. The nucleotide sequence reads TGCAGCGTTGACTCCTATGGGACAGGAATATATTTT. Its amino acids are CSVDSYGTGIYF.